These 23 T cell receptor beta chains were sequenced from one sample in a study of shared clonotypes between healthy human individuals. Libraries were prepared by immunoSEQ multiplex PCR; TCRdb keeps only in-frame clonotypes and omits some of them. Of about a million clones detected, about 77% appear once; the ten largest clones hold around 1.4%. Sequencing used memory CD4+ T cells sorted from blood. Subset indicated: CD45RA-negative fraction. These receptors came from a man aged 18 to 30 in good health.

This sequence joins TRBV5-6 and TRBJ2-3; D is ambiguous. The V gene's germline CDR1 is SGHDT and CDR2 YYEEEE. Trimming took 1 base from V and 2 from J, leaving 14 bases between them. CDR3 size: 16 residues. This chain's CDR3 is CASSLSSRISTDTQYF. CDR3 nucleotide sequence: TGTGCCAGCAGCTTGTCCTCGAGGATTTCCACAGATACGCAGTATTTT.

The chain recombines TRBV7-2 with TRBJ2-6, with 10 bases matching TRBD1. CDR1 and CDR2 from the germline V gene are SGHTA and FQGNSA. V trimming: 7 bases; J trimming: 0 bases; junction bases outside the gene matches: 6. CDR3 length: 17 amino acids. CDR3 sequence (DNA): TGTGCCAGCACCGGACAGGGGGGGACCTCTGGGGCCAACGTCCTGACTTTC. Its translation: CASTGQGGTSGANVLTF.

This clone occurred a few times. This rearrangement joins TRBV6-1 to TRBJ1-5, with 8 bases lining up with TRBD1. The V gene's germline CDR1 is MNHNS and CDR2 SASEGT. Trimming removed 7 bases from V and 15 bases from J; junction bases left unmatched: 11. The CDR3 has 12 amino acids. The CDR3 coding sequence is TGTGCCAGCAAGAAGGGGACAGGTGACTTGCATTTT. It encodes CASKKGTGDLHF.

V gene TRBV7-2 combines with J gene TRBJ1-3; TRBD1 aligns across 9 bases. CDR1 SGHTA and CDR2 FQGNSA come from the germline V gene. J gave up 4 bases and V 5 bases, and 9 bases lay outside the gene matches. The CDR3 extends over 16 amino acids. DNA for the CDR3: TGTGCCAGCAGCCGGGACAGGGTATCGACAGGAAACACCATATATTTT. This codes for CASSRDRVSTGNTIYF. The full variable domain, completed using reference TRBV7-2 and TRBJ1-3, is GAGVSQSPSNKVTEKGKDVELRCDPISGHTALYWYRQSLGQGLEFLIYFQGNSAPDKSGLPSDRFSAERTGGSVSTLTIQRTQQEDSAVYLCASSRDRVSTGNTIYFGEGSWLTVV.

The chain combines TRBV10-1 with TRBJ2-2; TRBD2 matches 9 bases. Germline V gene lookup returns CDR1 WNHNN and CDR2 SYGVQD (reference sequence). With 2 bases clipped from V and 7 bases from J, the junction kept 8 bases outside the gene matches. The CDR3 loop spans 16 amino acids. This CDR3 is CASSEGLAPGGGELFF. In nucleotides, the CDR3 is TGCGCCAGCAGTGAGGGACTAGCGCCGGGGGGCGGGGAGCTGTTTTTT.

The chain has TRBV29-1 and TRBJ1-2; D gene uncertain. CDR1 and CDR2 from the germline V gene are SQVTM and ANQGSEA. V lost 7 bases, J lost 5 bases, and 20 bases lay in between. The CDR3 spans 14 residues. CDR3 residues: CSAPNIAGMYGYTF. Here the CDR3 DNA reads TGCAGCGCCCCGAATATTGCGGGAATGTATGGCTACACCTTC.

The genes are TRBV6-1 and TRBJ1-2, with D perhaps TRBD1 (5 bases). Trimming took off 7 bases at V and 2 bases at J, with 11 bases between the two ends. Germline lookup yields CDR1 MNHNS and CDR2 SASEGT. The CDR3 consists of 13 residues. CDR3 region: CASMGGNNYGYTF. The CDR3 nucleotides read TGTGCCAGCATGGGGGGGAACAACTATGGCTACACCTTC.

This sequence joins TRBV10-3 and TRBJ2-7; TRBD1 agrees at 9 bases. Germline CDR1 reads ENHRY; CDR2 reads SYGVKD. Trimming cost V 5 bases and J 5 bases; bases outside gene matches: 7. This CDR3 has 14 amino acids. This CDR3 is CAISRVGTGNEQYF. The DNA of the CDR3 is TGTGCCATCAGTCGGGTCGGGACAGGGAACGAGCAGTACTTC.

The chain uses TRBV19 and TRBJ1-4, with 8 bases identical to TRBD1. CDR1 and CDR2 (germline): LNHDA, SQIVND (reference sequence). V was pared by 4 bases and J by 3 bases, with 13 bases of the junction left unmatched. This CDR3 spans 18 amino acids. The CDR3 reads CASSRGTGTGAANEKLFF. DNA for the CDR3: TGTGCCAGTAGTAGGGGGACAGGCACAGGGGCGGCTAATGAAAAACTGTTTTTT.

This clone has just one count. The rearrangement joins TRBV28 to TRBJ2-7; 8 bases are shared with TRBD1. The CDR3 length is 16 residues. J was trimmed by 0 bases and V by 6 bases; bases with no gene match: 10. In germline, CDR1 is MDHEN, CDR2 SYDVKM. CDR3 bases: TGTGCCAGCAGGTCCAGCCGGGACAGGAGCTCCTACGAGCAGTACTTC. As protein: CASRSSRDRSSYEQYF.

This clone was recorded a few times. CDR3 coding DNA: TGCGCCAGCAGCTTGCTCGGAGGGGGTAATTCACCCCTCCACTTT. Translated: CASSLLGGGNSPLHF. V is TRBV5-1 and J is TRBJ1-6; TRBD1 is a possible D gene (6 bases). Germline-derived CDR1 and CDR2 are SGHRS and YFSETQ. V was shortened by 1 base and J by 6 bases, with 11 bases between the two germline ends. There are 15 residues in the CDR3.

This clone was picked up a small number of times. This sample includes further DNA sequences coding for the same CDR3. The chain couples TRBV6-4 to TRBJ2-3; maybe TRBD2 (6 bases). Germline V gene sequence: CDR1 MRHNA, CDR2 SNTAGT. V lost 3 bases and J 4 bases, leaving 11 bases between the germline ends. CDR3 length equals 14 residues. The CDR3 is CASSEGGIADTQYF. Written as DNA, the CDR3 is TGTGCCAGCAGTGAAGGCGGGATTGCAGATACGCAGTATTTT.

About this clone: The sample holds other DNA sequences that translate to the same CDR3. The rearrangement joins TRBV5-1 to TRBJ2-7, with TRBD1 matching 11 bases. CDR1 and CDR2 from the germline V gene are SGHRS and YFSETQ. V trimming: 3 bases; J trimming: 1 base; junction bases outside the gene matches: 3. This CDR3 contains 15 residues. DNA of the CDR3: TGCGCCAGCAGCTCCGGGACAGGGGGTTCCTACGAGCAGTACTTC. It is translated as CASSSGTGGSYEQYF.

The rearrangement uses TRBV13 and TRBJ2-5; D gene unclear. In germline, CDR1 is PRHDT, CDR2 FYEKMQ (reference sequence). The CDR3 loop spans 15 amino acids. The ends were cut back, 0 bases at V and 1 base at J, with 9 bases in the middle. The CDR3 loop reads CASSLGPPGQETQYF. The DNA for the CDR3 is TGTGCCAGCAGCTTAGGTCCTCCGGGCCAAGAGACCCAGTACTTC.

V usage is TRBV6-1 and J usage is TRBJ1-5; D perhaps matches TRBD1 (5 bases). This CDR3 has 15 amino acids. V was shortened by 9 bases and J by 2 bases, with 17 bases between the two germline ends. Germline lookup yields CDR1 MNHNS and CDR2 SASEGT. In DNA form, the CDR3 reads TGTGCCAGTATTCTGTCGGGGGAGGGCAATCAGCCCCAGCATTTT. Encoded protein: CASILSGEGNQPQHF.

Ten or more counts support this clone. This CDR3 is also generated by other DNA sequences in the sample. V usage is TRBV6-6 and J usage is TRBJ2-3, with D perhaps assigned TRBD1 or TRBD2 (6 bases each). Germline V gene lookup returns CDR1 MNHNY and CDR2 SVGAGI (reference sequence). Trimming cost V 4 bases and J 0 bases, with 11 bases left between them. The CDR3 length is 15 residues. The DNA for the CDR3 is TGTGCCAGCAGTTCCGGGGGCTCTAGCACAGATACGCAGTATTTT. Protein: CASSSGGSSTDTQYF.

The chain's CDR3 is CASRKLAGQETQYF. The DNA of the CDR3 is TGTGCCAGCAGAAAACTAGCGGGGCAAGAGACCCAGTACTTC. The rearrangement uses TRBV6-5 and TRBJ2-5, with 10 bases fitting TRBD2. V lost 6 bases and J lost 2; bases outside the gene matches: 3. The V gene's germline CDR1 is MNHEY and CDR2 SVGAGI. The CDR3 is 14 amino acids.

In DNA, the CDR3 is TGCGCCAGCAGCTTGAACGGAATGTCTGGAAACACCATATATTTT. Amino acid sequence: CASSLNGMSGNTIYF. The rearrangement joins TRBV5-1 to TRBJ1-3; D gene uncertain. CDR3 length equals 15 residues. Germline CDR1 reads SGHRS; CDR2 reads YFSETQ. V shed 1 base and J shed 1 base, with 9 bases lying between them.

Concerning this clone itself: A read error may produce the germline difference seen at one junction end. The rearrangement uses TRBV11-1 and TRBJ2-1; 10 nucleotides agree with TRBD1. Germline V gene data show CDR1 as SGHAT and CDR2 as FQDESV (reference sequence). The length of the CDR3 is 17 residues. CDR3 in amino acids: CAISYNFGQGAYNEQFF. CDR3 sequence (DNA): TGTGCCATCAGCTATAACTTCGGACAGGGGGCCTACAATGAGCAGTTCTTC. The complete variable domain, with remaining parts taken from reference TRBV11-1 and TRBJ2-1, reads EAEVAQSPRYKITEKSQAVAFWCDPISGHATLYWYRQILGQGPELLVQFQDESVVDDSQLPKDRFSAERLKGVDSTLKIQPAELGDSAMYLCAISYNFGQGAYNEQFFGPGTRLTVL.

The CDR3 reads CASSLALQGGNEQFF. The CDR3 nucleotides are TGTGCCAGCAGTCTCGCCTTACAGGGAGGCAATGAGCAGTTCTTC. V gene TRBV2 combines with J gene TRBJ2-1; D may be TRBD1 or TRBD2 (6 bases each). Trimming took 5 bases from V and 6 from J, leaving 17 bases between them. Per germline, CDR1 SNHLY and CDR2 FYNNEI. The CDR3 spans 15 residues.

This clone was picked up a small number of times. This sequence joins TRBV10-2 and TRBJ2-6; the D gene could be TRBD1 or TRBD2 (5 bases each). Trimming took 7 bases from V and 7 from J, leaving 14 bases between them. This CDR3 contains 14 residues. Germline assignment: CDR1 WSHSY and CDR2 SAAADI. This CDR3 reads CASTSGGGANVLTF. The CDR3 DNA sequence: TGCGCCAGCACCTCCGGTGGGGGTGCCAACGTCCTGACTTTC.

V and J are TRBV18 and TRBJ1-6; a possible D gene is TRBD1 (5 bases). Germline V gene sequence: CDR1 KGHSH, CDR2 LQKENI. V was shortened by 6 bases and J by 0 bases, with 15 bases between the two germline ends. The CDR3 length is 17 residues. For the CDR3, the DNA is TGTGCCAGCTCCCTGGACATGTGGAGCTCCTATAATTCACCCCTCCACTTT. Protein sequence: CASSLDMWSSYNSPLHF.

The rearrangement uses TRBV7-9 and TRBJ1-4; D is possibly TRBD1 (6 bases). CDR3 length equals 14 residues. V lost 7 bases to trimming and J lost 4 bases, with 13 bases between them. Germline V gives CDR1 SEHNR, CDR2 FQNEAQ (reference sequence). CDR3 residues: CASTWGASNEKLFF. In DNA, the CDR3 is TGTGCCAGCACCTGGGGGGCCAGTAATGAAAAACTGTTTTTT.